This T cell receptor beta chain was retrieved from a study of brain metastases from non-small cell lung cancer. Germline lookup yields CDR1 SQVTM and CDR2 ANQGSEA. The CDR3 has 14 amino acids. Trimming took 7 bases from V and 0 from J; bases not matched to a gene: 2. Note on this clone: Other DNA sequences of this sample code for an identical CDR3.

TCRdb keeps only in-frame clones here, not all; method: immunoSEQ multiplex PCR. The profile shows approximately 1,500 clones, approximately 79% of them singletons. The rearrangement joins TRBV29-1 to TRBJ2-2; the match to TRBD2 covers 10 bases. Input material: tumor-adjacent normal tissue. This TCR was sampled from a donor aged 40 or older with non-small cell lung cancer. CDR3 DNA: TGCAGCGCGCTAGCGGGGGCGAACACCGGGGAGCTGTTTTTT. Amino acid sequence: CSALAGANTGELFF.